This TCR beta chain was recorded in a study of T cell repertoires in cytomegalovirus infection. Study conclusions and caveats: Carriers of CMV and the relevant HLA type were discriminated by public TCR beta frequency. Across the ex vivo response, the dominant clonotypes were HLA-C-restricted CMV-specific TCR beta clonotypes.

Each CDR3 protein gets one entry after TCRdb re-called the reads with MiXCR. Among more than 65,000 distinct CDR3 sequences, approximately 43% were seen once, and the ten largest hold approximately 95%. This clonotype was seen only a few times. Its antigen is as yet unknown. The sequence was collected from a human donor in good health (CMV status not recorded). Some clones in this sample may be carry-over from other donors' samples. The sequences come from CD8+ T cells from cultured PBMCs, collected from culture after CMV antigen stimulation.

CDR3 DNA sequence: TGTGCCAGCAGTGCAACATCTAGCACAGATACGCAGTATTTT. It is translated as CASSATSSTDTQYF. J is TRBJ2-3 and V is TRBV28; D is undetermined. Germline V gives CDR1 MDHEN, CDR2 SYDVKM. The CDR3 extends over 14 amino acids. Trimming cost V 5 bases and J 0 bases, with 9 bases left between them.